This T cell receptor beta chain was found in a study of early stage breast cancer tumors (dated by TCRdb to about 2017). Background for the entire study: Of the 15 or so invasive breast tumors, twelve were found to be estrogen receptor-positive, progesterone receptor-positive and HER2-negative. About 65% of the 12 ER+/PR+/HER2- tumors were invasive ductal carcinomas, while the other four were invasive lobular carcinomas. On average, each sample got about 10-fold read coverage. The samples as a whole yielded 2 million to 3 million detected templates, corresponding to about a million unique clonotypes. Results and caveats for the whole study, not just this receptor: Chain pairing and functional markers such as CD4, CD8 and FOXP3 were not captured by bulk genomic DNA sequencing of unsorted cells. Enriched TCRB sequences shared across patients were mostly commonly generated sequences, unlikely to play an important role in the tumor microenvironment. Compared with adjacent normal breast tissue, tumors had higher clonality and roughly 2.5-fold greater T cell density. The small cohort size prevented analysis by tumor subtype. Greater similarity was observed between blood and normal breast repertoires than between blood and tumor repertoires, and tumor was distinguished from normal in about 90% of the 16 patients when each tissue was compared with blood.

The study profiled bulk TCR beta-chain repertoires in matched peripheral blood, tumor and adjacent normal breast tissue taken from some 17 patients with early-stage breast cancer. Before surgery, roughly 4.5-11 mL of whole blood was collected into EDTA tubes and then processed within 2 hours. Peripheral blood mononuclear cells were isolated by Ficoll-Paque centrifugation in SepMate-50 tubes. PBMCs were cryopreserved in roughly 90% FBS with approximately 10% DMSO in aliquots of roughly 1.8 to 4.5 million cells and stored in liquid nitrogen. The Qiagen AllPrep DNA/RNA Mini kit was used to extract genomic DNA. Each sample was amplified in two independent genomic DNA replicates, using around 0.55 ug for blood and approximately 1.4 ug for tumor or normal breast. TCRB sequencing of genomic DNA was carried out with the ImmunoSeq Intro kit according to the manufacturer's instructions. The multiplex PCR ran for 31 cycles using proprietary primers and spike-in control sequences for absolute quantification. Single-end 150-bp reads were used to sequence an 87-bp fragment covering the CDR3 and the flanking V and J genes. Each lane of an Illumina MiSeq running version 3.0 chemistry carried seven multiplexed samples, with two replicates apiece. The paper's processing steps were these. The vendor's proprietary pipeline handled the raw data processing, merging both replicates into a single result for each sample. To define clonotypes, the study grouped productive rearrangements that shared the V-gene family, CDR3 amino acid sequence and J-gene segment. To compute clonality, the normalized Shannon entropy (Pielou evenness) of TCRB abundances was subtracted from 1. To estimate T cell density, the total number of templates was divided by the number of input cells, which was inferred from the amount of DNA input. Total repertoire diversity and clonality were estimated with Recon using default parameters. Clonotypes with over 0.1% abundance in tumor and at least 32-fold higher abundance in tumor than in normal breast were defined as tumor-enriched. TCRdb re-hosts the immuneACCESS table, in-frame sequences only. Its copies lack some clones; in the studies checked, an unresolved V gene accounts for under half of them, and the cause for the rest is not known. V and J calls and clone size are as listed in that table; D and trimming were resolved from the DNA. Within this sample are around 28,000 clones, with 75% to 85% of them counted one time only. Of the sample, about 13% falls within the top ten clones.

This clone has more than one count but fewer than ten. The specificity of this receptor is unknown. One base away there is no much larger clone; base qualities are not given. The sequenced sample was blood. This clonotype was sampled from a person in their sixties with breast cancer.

The DNA reads TGTGCCAGCTCACGATCAACGACAGAGGACGACTATGGCTACACCTTC. Its protein is CASSRSTTEDDYGYTF. This chain joins TRBV18 to TRBJ1-2, with TRBD1 tentatively as D gene (5 bases match). The CDR3 numbers 16 residues from cysteine through phenylalanine. Only the CDR3 DNA stays, 48 bases, in frame from base 1. Trimming takes 4 bases from V and 3 bases from J, and the germline ends sit 18 bases apart. CDR1 KGHSH and CDR2 LQKENI are derived from the germline V gene.